Listed below are T cell receptor beta chains from one sample, sequenced in a study of blood T cell repertoires in COVID-19. Method: immunoSEQ multiplex PCR; TCRdb's copy keeps in-frame clones and lacks some. The table has around 250,000 clones, roughly four fifths seen once. The material sequenced was PBMCs or T cells enriched from blood (not recorded which). Receptors were obtained from a man aged 45-60 years who had recovered from COVID-19. Both conserved end residues are part of each CDR3. The D gene is left open where the match is weak. Size tells how often a clone was seen (once, few, many) or the class of an expanded clone, and some rows leave it out.

TRBJ2-3,TRBV15,.,.,TGTGCCACCAGCAGGGCTTGGTGGGGGGGGGCCAGCACAGATACGCAGTATTTT,CATSRAWWGGASTDTQYF
TRBJ2-5,TRBV7-2,few,.,TGTGCCAGCAGCTTACGGGGAGGCCAGTACTTC,CASSLRGGQYF
TRBJ2-7,TRBV18,.,TRBD1,TGTGCCAGCTCACTTAGGACAGGGGCCTACGAGCAGTACTTC,CASSLRTGAYEQYF
TRBJ1-1,TRBV11-3,.,TRBD1,TGTGCCAGCAGCTCCTATTCGACAGGGATCACTGAAGCTTTCTTT,CASSSYSTGITEAFF
TRBJ1-4,TRBV3-1/TRBV3-2,.,.,TGTGCCAGCAGCCAAGATATTCAGGCCAAACTGTTTTTT,CASSQDIQAKLFF
TRBJ2-2,TRBV30,.,.,TGTGCCTGGATCTGGGACGGGGGTTCGACCGGGGAGCTGTTTTTT,CAWIWDGGSTGELFF
TRBJ1-5,TRBV12-5,.,.,TGTGCTAGTGGTTTGGTACAGGATCAGCCCCAGCATTTT,CASGLVQDQPQHF
TRBJ2-1,TRBV27,once,TRBD2,TGTGCCAGCAGCTATACGATAGCGGGAGGTTACAATGAGCAGTTCTTC,CASSYTIAGGYNEQFF
TRBJ1-2,TRBV24-1,.,.,TGTGCCACCAGTGATTTGGAAACAAACTATGGCTACACCTTC,CATSDLETNYGYTF
TRBJ1-4,TRBV11-2,.,TRBD1,TGTGCCAGCAGCTTAGACGGGACAGGTATTAATGAAAAACTGTTTTTT,CASSLDGTGINEKLFF
TRBJ1-1,TRBV29-1,once,TRBD1,TGCAGCGTTGACTCAGGGGGCATCACTGAAGCTTTCTTT,CSVDSGGITEAFF
TRBJ1-4,TRBV27,.,.,TGTGCCAGCAGCCCCCTGAACCGACTAAATGAAAAACTGTTTTTT,CASSPLNRLNEKLFF
TRBJ2-7,TRBV2,.,.,TGTGCCAGCGCGTCCTACGAGCAGTACTTC,CASASYEQYF
TRBJ2-3,TRBV11-2,.,.,TGTGCCAGCAGCTCGCAGACAGTTAGGACAGATACGCAGTATTTT,CASSSQTVRTDTQYF
TRBJ2-2,TRBV5-1,.,TRBD2,TGCGCCAGCAGCCCGGGGGCTAGCGGGTCTACCGGGGAGCTGTTTTTT,CASSPGASGSTGELFF
TRBJ2-7,TRBV6-5,.,TRBD2,TGTGCCAGCTCTCGAGGCTGGGAAGCGGGGGGGCAGTACTTC,CASSRGWEAGGQYF
TRBJ1-1,TRBV5-6,.,TRBD1,TGTGCCAGCAGCCAGACAGGGGGCGCGAGAAGGACTGAAGCTTTCTTT,CASSQTGGARRTEAFF
TRBJ1-2,TRBV2,.,.,TGTGCCAGCAGTGAACGCAGGGTAGGAGATGGCTACACCTTC,CASSERRVGDGYTF
TRBJ2-7,TRBV7-8,.,TRBD2,TGTGCCAGCAGCCAAGATAGCGGGAGGCCCCCTGACGAGCAGTACTTC,CASSQDSGRPPDEQYF
TRBJ1-5,TRBV29-1,few,.,TGCAGCGTTAGAGGGCAGACGGGTGAGGCCCAGCATTTT,CSVRGQTGEAQHF
TRBJ1-1,TRBV24-1,.,.,TGTGCCACCAGGGGCCCGAACACTGAAGCTTTCTTT,CATRGPNTEAFF
TRBJ2-3,TRBV5-1,.,TRBD2,TGCGCCAGCAGCTCCGACTTATTAGCGGGGGGGGTAGATACGCAGTATTTT,CASSSDLLAGGVDTQYF
TRBJ1-2,TRBV4-2,.,.,TGTGCCAGCAGCCAAGAGAGAGGGCAGGTCGGCTACACCTTC,CASSQERGQVGYTF
TRBJ1-5,TRBV28,.,TRBD1,TGTGCCAGCAGTCCTGGGGACAGTATCAAGCCCCAGCATTTT,CASSPGDSIKPQHF
TRBJ2-7,TRBV7-3,.,TRBD1,TGTGCCAGCAGCCAGCAAGGACAGGGGGACGAGCAGTACTTC,CASSQQGQGDEQYF
TRBJ2-3,TRBV10-1,.,TRBD2,TGCGCCAGCTCGAGGACTAGCGGGAGCATGGGCACAGATACGCAGTATTTT,CASSRTSGSMGTDTQYF